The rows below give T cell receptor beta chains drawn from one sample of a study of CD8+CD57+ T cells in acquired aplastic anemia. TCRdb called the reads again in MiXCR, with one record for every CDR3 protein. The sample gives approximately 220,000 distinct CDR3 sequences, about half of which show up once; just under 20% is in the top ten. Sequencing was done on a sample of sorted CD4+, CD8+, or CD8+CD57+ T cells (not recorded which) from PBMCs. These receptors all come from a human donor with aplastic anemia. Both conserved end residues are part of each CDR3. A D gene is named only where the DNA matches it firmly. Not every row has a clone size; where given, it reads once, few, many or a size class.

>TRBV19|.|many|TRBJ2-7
TGTGCCAGTAGTATAGATCAAGACGAGCAGTACTTC
CASSIDQDEQYF
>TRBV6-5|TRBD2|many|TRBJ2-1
TGTGCCAGCAGTTACGGTGGCGGGGGGGTCGGTGAGCAGTTCTTC
CASSYGGGGVGEQFF
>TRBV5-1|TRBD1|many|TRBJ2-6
TGCGCCAGTACAGGGGCCCACTCTGGGGCCAACGTCCTGACTTTC
CASTGAHSGANVLTF
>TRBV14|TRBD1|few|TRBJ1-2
TGTGCCGGCAGCCAAGAAGGACCACAAACAGGGGTCTATGGCTACACCTTC
CAGSQEGPQTGVYGYTF
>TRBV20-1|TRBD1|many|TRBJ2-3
TGCAGTGCTAGAGATCCGGCAGGGGGCGCAGCAGATACGCAGTATTTT
CSARDPAGGAADTQYF
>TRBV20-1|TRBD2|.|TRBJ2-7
TGCAGTGCTAGATTAGCGGGGGGGTTGTACGCGCAGTACTTC
CSARLAGGLYAQYF
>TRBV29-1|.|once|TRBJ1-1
TGCACCTCATTACCTAAAGCTTTCTTT
CTSLPKAFF
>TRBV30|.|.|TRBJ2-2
TGTGCCTGGGAGGTAGAGGCCGGGGAGCTGTTTTTT
CAWEVEAGELFF
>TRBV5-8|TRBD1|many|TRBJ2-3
TGTGCCAGCAGCAGGGACAGGGGGAGCAGAGATACGCAGTATTTT
CASSRDRGSRDTQYF
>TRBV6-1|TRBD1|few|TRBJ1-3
TGTGCCAGCAGTGAAAGCAGGGGGACCTCTGGAAACACCATATATTTT
CASSESRGTSGNTIYF
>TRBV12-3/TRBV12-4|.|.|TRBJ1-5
TGTGCCAGCAGTTTAGAACTCGGGTCACCCTATCAGCCCCAGCATTTT
CASSLELGSPYQPQHF
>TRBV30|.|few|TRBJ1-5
TGTGCCTGGAGTGTACCCCCCGGACAGATCTTGCATTTT
CAWSVPPGQILHF
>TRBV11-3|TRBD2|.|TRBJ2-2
TGTGCCAGCAGCTTTTCTAGCGGGAACACCGGGGAGCTGTTTTTT
CASSFSSGNTGELFF
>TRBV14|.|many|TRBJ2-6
TGTGCCAGCAGCTTCTCTGGGGCCAACGTCCTGACTTTC
CASSFSGANVLTF
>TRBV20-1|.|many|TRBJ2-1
TGCAGTGCTAGAGAGGGGGCAGACAATGAGCAGTTCTTC
CSAREGADNEQFF
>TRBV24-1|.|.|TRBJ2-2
TGTGCCACCAGTGATTTGTCAGGGGAGACCGGGGAGCTGTTTTTT
CATSDLSGETGELFF
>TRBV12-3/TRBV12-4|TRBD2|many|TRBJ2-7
TGTGCCAGCAGTTTTGGGACTAGCGGGGGAAGAGGAGAGCAGTACTTC
CASSFGTSGGRGEQYF